The 20 T cell receptor beta chains below come from one sample, sequenced in a study of molecular identifiers for immune sequencing clone quantification. TCRdb ran MiXCR on the PCR reads and lists one entry per CDR3 protein. The sample holds 97,000 or so distinct CDR3 sequences, 30% to 35% seen once. The sample taken for sequencing was naive CD8+ T cells from blood, with Jurkat cell RNA spiked in. Subset denoted: FACS-sorted CD8+CD4-CCR7+CD45RA+ naive T cells. These receptor sequences come from a human donor in good health. Some libraries in this study had Jurkat cell RNA spiked in.

This clonotype was detected only a few times. The chain employs TRBV5-4 and TRBJ1-4; 7 bases map to TRBD1. Germline lookup yields CDR1 SGHNT and CDR2 YYREEE (reference sequence). The CDR3 sequence is 15 residues long. V lost 4 bases and J lost 7; bases outside the gene matches: 10. The CDR3 nucleotides read TGTGCCAGCAGCCCGCCGGGACAGATGAGTGAAAAACTGTTTTTT. Translated, it gives CASSPPGQMSEKLFF.

The count of this clonotype is one. The chain links TRBV12-3 or TRBV12-4 to TRBJ2-1; perhaps TRBD2 as D (6 bases). This CDR3 comprises 20 residues. The V end was cut by 6 bases, the J end by 9 bases, with 36 bases between. The CDR3 DNA follows: TGTGCCAGCAGCCCCACCGAGGTTAGATATGTGGGAGGACCGATCGGTGAGCAGTTCTTC. This encodes CASSPTEVRYVGGPIGEQFF.

The chain joins TRBV6-6 to TRBJ2-7, with D possibly TRBD1 on 5 matching bases. The CDR3 is 11 amino acids. With 6 bases removed from V and 3 bases from J, the gap between germline ends came to 6 bases. The germline CDR1 and CDR2 sequences are MNHNY and SVGAGI (reference sequence). DNA for the CDR3: TGTGCCAGCAGAGGGGTCTACGAGCAGTACTTC. Protein sequence: CASRGVYEQYF.

The V call is TRBV12-5, the J call TRBJ2-5, with 10 nucleotides matching TRBD2. CDR1 is LGHNT and CDR2 is FRNRAP in the germline V gene. This CDR3 is built from 16 residues. Losses at the gene ends were 3 bases for V and 1 base for J; bases not matched to a gene: 5. DNA of the CDR3: TGTGCTAGTGGTTTCGGGACTAGCGAGATCCAAGAGACCCAGTACTTC. It codes for CASGFGTSEIQETQYF.

On this clonotype: A much larger clone differs by one base, so this may be a read error. The genes are TRBV4-2 and TRBJ2-7; perhaps D is TRBD1 or TRBD2 (5 bases each). The CDR3 has 14 residues. Germline CDR1 LGHNA, CDR2 YNFKEQ. In DNA, the CDR3 is TGTGCCAGCAGCCAAGGTGGGACGGGCTACGTGCAGTACTTC. Its translation is CASSQGGTGYVQYF.

Note on this clonotype: Given a much more abundant clone one base away, this may be a read error. V and J are TRBV2 and TRBJ2-3, with 7 bases identical to TRBD1. Looked up from germline, CDR1 is SNHLY and CDR2 is FYNNEI. The CDR3 totals 15 residues. CDR3 in amino acids: CASFPGTEITHTQYF. CDR3 nucleotides: TGTGCCAGCTTTCCGGGGACAGAGATCACACATACGCAGTATTTT. Filled out from reference TRBV2 and TRBJ2-3, the complete variable domain reads EPEVTQTPSHQVTQMGQEVILRCVPISNHLYFYWYRQILGQKVEFLVSFYNNEISEKSEIFDDQFSVERPDGSNFTLKIRSTKLEDSAMYFCASFPGTEITHTQYFGPGTRLTVL.

This CDR3 reads CASSQVRRSNTEAFF. The CDR3 bases are TGCGCCAGCAGCCAAGTGAGGCGGTCGAACACTGAAGCTTTCTTT. The rearrangement uses TRBV4-1 and TRBJ1-1; D is uncertain. Per the germline V gene, CDR1 is MGHRA and CDR2 is YSYEKL. Trimming took 1 base from V and 1 from J, leaving 10 bases between them. This CDR3 is 15 amino acids long.

Concerning this clonotype itself: The conserved closing phenylalanine or tryptophan is absent in this CDR3, likely reflecting a read error. V gene TRBV2 combines with J gene TRBJ2-7, with a tentative D call TRBD1 (5 bases). CDR1 is SNHLY and CDR2 is FYNNEI in the germline V gene. The V end was cut by 1 base, the J end by 0 bases, with 13 bases between. CDR3 length: 16 amino acids. This CDR3 reads CASSEEGLRYSYEQYL. CDR3 DNA: TGTGCCAGCAGTGAAGAGGGGCTCCGATACTCCTACGAGCAGTACCTC.

On this clonotype itself: This may be a read error, as it is one base from a much larger clone. This chain uses TRBV5-1 with TRBJ2-7; D perhaps matches TRBD2 (5 bases). The CDR3 runs 15 residues. The V gene's germline CDR1 is SGHRS and CDR2 YFSETQ. Trimming stripped 0 bases from V and 2 bases from J, with 12 bases between. The CDR3 nucleotides read TGCGCCAGCAGCTTGGCCCCCGACTACACCTACGAGCAGTACTTC. This translates into CASSLAPDYTYEQYF.

Ten or more counts support this clonotype. The chain is built from TRBV7-2 and TRBJ2-6; possibly TRBD2 for D (6 bases). The CDR3 runs to 16 residues. Trimming stripped 7 bases from V and 4 bases from J, with 17 bases between. Germline values: CDR1 SGHTA, CDR2 FQGNSA. Here the CDR3 DNA reads TGTGCCAGCATATTCTTGGCGGGACCGGGGGCCAACGTCCTGACTTTC. Its translation: CASIFLAGPGANVLTF.

This CDR3 is CASSSDSLGETQYF. CDR3 bases: TGTGCCAGCAGCTCGGACAGCCTGGGGGAGACCCAGTACTTC. The gene calls are TRBV5-6 and TRBJ2-5, with D tentatively TRBD1 (6 bases). The germline V and J ends were trimmed by 3 bases and 5 bases, with 14 bases remaining between them. Germline CDR1 is SGHDT and CDR2 is YYEEEE. The CDR3 has 14 amino acids.

This clonotype was observed a handful of times. The V and J genes are TRBV3-1 and TRBJ2-7; D gene unclear. Germline lookup yields CDR1 LGHDT and CDR2 YNNKEL (reference sequence). The CDR3 runs 13 residues. The V end lost 0 bases, the J end lost 4 bases, and 7 bases lay between the germline ends. The CDR3 sequence is CASSQDLGYEQYF. CDR3 sequence (DNA): TGTGCCAGCAGCCAAGATTTAGGGTACGAGCAGTACTTC.

This clonotype was seen more than once but under ten times. V is TRBV10-3 and J is TRBJ2-7; TRBD1 matches 9 bases. The CDR3 is made up of 13 amino acids. Per the germline V gene, CDR1 is ENHRY and CDR2 is SYGVKD. Germline trimming cut 3 bases from V and 7 bases from J; bases unmatched to any gene: 4. The CDR3 bases are TGTGCCATCAGTGAAACAGGGGGCAAAGAGCAGTACTTC. Its protein product is CAISETGGKEQYF.

This clonotype appeared many times. This chain links TRBV6-5 with TRBJ1-5; possible D gene TRBD1, 6 bases. The CDR3 is made up of 15 amino acids. Trimming pared 5 bases from V and 0 bases from J, leaving 11 bases between. The germline gives CDR1 MNHEY, CDR2 SVGAGI. Written as DNA, the CDR3 is TGTGCCAGCAGTCCTAGACAGGATAGCAATCAGCCCCAGCATTTT. Translation gives CASSPRQDSNQPQHF.

The chain uses TRBV2 and TRBJ1-5; D is possibly TRBD1 (6 bases). From germline, CDR1 is SNHLY and CDR2 FYNNEI. V shed 6 bases and J shed 7 bases, with 19 bases lying between them. This CDR3 has 15 residues. The CDR3 bases are TGTGCCAGCAGGGGTGACACCCTGGGGGGCCAGCCCCAGCATTTT. Protein sequence: CASRGDTLGGQPQHF.

J is TRBJ1-4 and V is TRBV6-1; D may be TRBD1 (6 bases). Germline CDR1 and CDR2: MNHNS and SASEGT. CDR3 length: 13 residues. Trimming cost V 11 bases and J 5 bases, with 15 bases left between them. CDR3 nucleotide sequence: TGTGCCGGCAAGGGGGAAGGCAATGAAAAACTGTTTTTT. Its translation is CAGKGEGNEKLFF.

Of note for this clonotype: Likely a read error: the CDR3 ends without its conserved phenylalanine or tryptophan. The CDR3 spells CSVEVKTDRVGYEQYL. The DNA of the CDR3 is TGCAGCGTTGAAGTTAAGACGGACAGGGTGGGCTACGAGCAGTACCTC. The J gene is TRBJ2-7, the V gene TRBV29-1, with 8 positions matching TRBD1. V lost 1 base, J lost 3 bases, and 11 bases stayed unmatched. CDR1 and CDR2 (germline): SQVTM, ANQGSEA. The CDR3 extends over 16 amino acids.

This clonotype has at least ten counts. J is TRBJ2-3 and V is TRBV28, with TRBD2 as a possible D gene (5 bases). Germline lookup yields CDR1 MDHEN and CDR2 SYDVKM. V shed 9 bases and J shed 11 bases, with 12 bases lying between them. The CDR3 spans 10 residues. The CDR3 loop is CASGLLGQYF. DNA for the CDR3: TGTGCCAGTGGACTCTTGGGGCAGTATTTT.

This clonotype was counted only a few times. The V call is TRBV18, the J call TRBJ2-3, with 7 bases lining up with TRBD2. CDR1 is KGHSH, CDR2 LQKENI, per germline. V dropped 0 bases and J dropped 6; count of bases not matched to a gene: 6. The CDR3 is 15 residues long. The CDR3 here is CASSPPLAGVDTQYF. The DNA for the CDR3 is TGTGCCAGCTCACCACCGTTGGCGGGAGTGGATACGCAGTATTTT.

Remarks on this clonotype: The CDR3 does not end in the conserved phenylalanine or tryptophan, so this is likely a read error. The genes are TRBV5-8 and TRBJ2-3; tentatively, D is TRBD1 or TRBD2 (5 bases each). The CDR3 length is 17 residues. V lost 1 base to trimming and J lost 2 bases, with 17 bases between them. Germline CDR1 and CDR2: SGHTS and YDEGEE. The CDR3 DNA reads TGTGCCAGCAGCTTGCGCCCCCTGACGGGGCCCACAGATACGCAGTATTCT. As protein: CASSLRPLTGPTDTQYS.